These 5 T cell receptor beta chains originate from one sample sequenced in a study of blood T cells in healthy people across ages. A second PCR, run for 7 to 11 cycles, used a sample-barcoded 5' primer plus a J-beta primer mix. One entry per CDR3 protein, called by TCRdb with MiXCR from the 5' RACE reads. The repertoire holds 550,000 to 600,000 distinct CDR3 sequences, with about 25% as singletons. Sample: blood. The source is a woman in her sixties or seventies in good health.

The chain carries TRBV12-3 or TRBV12-4 and TRBJ2-7; TRBD2 might be the D (5 bases). The CDR3 is made up of 14 amino acids. V lost 6 bases and J 3 bases, leaving 15 bases between the germline ends. The chain's CDR3 is CASRRTVRDYEQYF. In DNA form, the CDR3 reads TGTGCCAGCAGGAGGACGGTGAGGGACTACGAGCAGTACTTC.

V gene TRBV24-1 combines with J gene TRBJ1-1; a weak D match, TRBD1 (5 bases). Trimming took 4 bases from V and 12 from J, leaving 14 bases between them. The CDR3 is 12 residues long. CDR1 and CDR2 from the germline V gene are KGHDR and SFDVKD. CDR3 in amino acids: CATSDSGTTTFF. In DNA, the CDR3 is TGTGCCACCAGTGACTCAGGGACGACGACTTTCTTT.

Only one count was recorded for this clonotype. The chain combines TRBV7-2 with TRBJ2-1; tentative D call: TRBD2 (6 bases). The CDR3 is 19 residues long. The ends were cut back, 5 bases at V and 5 bases at J, with 28 bases in the middle. Germline V gene lookup returns CDR1 SGHTA and CDR2 FQGNSA. CDR3 residues: CASSVREGRVGGVNNEQFF. CDR3 DNA sequence: TGTGCCAGCAGCGTCAGAGAGGGCAGGGTAGGAGGGGTTAACAATGAGCAGTTCTTC. The full variable domain, its missing parts supplied by reference TRBV7-2 and TRBJ2-1, is GAGVSQSPSNKVTEKGKDVELRCDPISGHTALYWYRQSLGQGLEFLIYFQGNSAPDKSGLPSDRFSAERTGGSVSTLTIQRTQQEDSAVYLCASSVREGRVGGVNNEQFFGPGTRLTVL.

J is TRBJ2-2 and V is TRBV6-6, with 7 bases matching TRBD2. The CDR3 is made up of 13 amino acids. V lost 6 bases and J lost 7; bases outside the gene matches: 5. Looked up from germline, CDR1 is MNHNY and CDR2 is SVGAGI (reference sequence). The CDR3 DNA reads as TGTGCCAGCAGAGCGGGACGGAACGGGGAGCTGTTTTTT. This gives the protein CASRAGRNGELFF.

At least ten counts were recorded for this clonotype. The J gene is TRBJ2-7, the V gene TRBV20-1; no firm D call. This CDR3 has 14 residues. Trimming shortened V by 0 bases and J by 3 bases, and 12 bases separated the two germline ends. CDR1 and CDR2 from the germline V gene are DFQATT and SNEGSKA (reference sequence). The CDR3: CSARDSGSLYEQYF. In DNA form, the CDR3 reads TGCAGTGCTAGAGATTCGGGCAGCCTCTACGAGCAGTACTTC.